Each of the 10 T cell receptor beta chains below was sequenced from the same sample in a study of T cells in Graves' hyperthyroidism and ophthalmopathy. The investigators amplified TCR beta CDR3 regions from RNA transcripts. Researchers ran a first-round RT-PCR on the TCR CDR3 using the HTBI primer set. Using its own MiXCR run on the multiplex PCR reads, TCRdb lists one record per CDR3 protein. The sample lists approximately 590,000 distinct CDR3 sequences; approximately 44% were seen once. Material: peripheral blood or thyroid tissue (not recorded which). These receptors were obtained from a woman aged 18-29 years with Graves' hyperthyroidism.

The V and J genes are TRBV15 and TRBJ2-5; TRBD2 matches at 10 bases. CDR1 and CDR2 (germline): LNHNV, YYDKDF (reference sequence). This CDR3 is built from 12 residues. The CDR3 here is CVSGRAGETQYF. CDR3 nucleotides: TGTGTCAGCGGGAGGGCCGGGGAGACCCAGTACTTC.

The chain combines TRBV6-2 or TRBV6-3 with TRBJ1-1; D gene unclear. Germline values: CDR1 MNHEY, CDR2 SVGEGT. The CDR3 sequence is 14 residues long. Trimming pared 8 bases from V and 0 bases from J, leaving 13 bases between. CDR3 coding DNA: TGTGCCAGCTCCGTGGGGTCGGTGAACACTGAAGCTTTCTTT. Translated: CASSVGSVNTEAFF.

This clonotype has only a few counts. This rearrangement joins TRBV20-1 to TRBJ2-7; D call uncertain. Per germline, CDR1 DFQATT and CDR2 SNEGSKA (reference sequence). Trimming stripped 2 bases from V and 7 bases from J, with 18 bases between. CDR3 size: 14 residues. The CDR3 loop is CSARTWASYYEQYF. Written as DNA, the CDR3 is TGCAGTGCTAGAACTTGGGCGTCCTATTATGAGCAGTACTTC.

Note on this clonotype: This may stem from a read error, because a much larger clone lies one nucleotide away. The rearrangement joins TRBV29-1 to TRBJ2-7, with a possible D match to TRBD2 (7 bases). The CDR3 extends over 14 amino acids. Trimming stripped 4 bases from V and 2 bases from J, with 15 bases between. Germline CDR1 reads SQVTM; CDR2 reads ANQGSEA. The CDR3 nucleotides read TGCAGCGTTGGGGACGGGGGGCGGACCTACGAGCAGTACTTC. Translation gives CSVGDGGRTYEQYF.

This clonotype was counted a few times. A much larger clone is a single base away; this may be a read error. This chain connects TRBV12-3 or TRBV12-4 to TRBJ1-5; D remains unclear. Trimming cost V 6 bases and J 0 bases, with 6 bases left between them. The CDR3 is 13 amino acids. CDR3 protein: CASSQHSNQPQHF. The DNA of the CDR3 is TGTGCCAGCAGCCAACATAGCAATCAGCCCCAGCATTTT.

The chain joins TRBV7-9 to TRBJ2-5, with no clear D. Trimming stripped 8 bases from V and 2 bases from J, with 9 bases between. The CDR3 runs to 12 residues. CDR1 is SEHNR, CDR2 FQNEAQ, per germline (reference sequence). CDR3 region: CASSTNQETQYF. The DNA for the CDR3 is TGTGCCAGCTCCACTAATCAAGAGACCCAGTACTTC.

This sequence joins TRBV20-1 and TRBJ2-7; D not certain. This CDR3 is 11 amino acids long. Germline V gene sequence: CDR1 DFQATT, CDR2 SNEGSKA (reference sequence). Between the trimmed V and J ends, which lost 6 bases and 6 bases, there was a span of 12 bases. The CDR3 nucleotides read TGCAGTGCGTTTGGGATAGGCGAGCAGTACTTC. It encodes CSAFGIGEQYF.

This clonotype occurred many times. This sequence joins TRBV4-2 and TRBJ2-7; the D is unclear. CDR1 and CDR2 from the germline V gene are LGHNA and YNFKEQ. Deletions cut 0 bases from V and 6 bases from J, with 9 bases between. CDR3 size: 13 residues. The CDR3 nucleotides read TGTGCCAGCAGCCAAGAAGTCTCGGCCGAGCAGTACTTC. It codes for CASSQEVSAEQYF.

This chain links TRBV29-1 with TRBJ1-2; TRBD1 matches 11 bases. Unmatched junction bases numbered 12, after V lost 8 bases and J lost 4 bases. The CDR3 has 15 amino acids. CDR1 and CDR2 (germline): SQVTM, ANQGSEA. In DNA form, the CDR3 reads TGCAGCCAAGGGACAGGGGGTACCAGAGGCTATGGCTACACCTTC. Translated: CSQGTGGTRGYGYTF.

Turning to this clonotype: This could be a read error, since a much larger clone is one nucleotide away. CDR3 protein: CASSGQGGINQPQHF. The CDR3 DNA is TGTGCCAGCAGTGGTCAGGGAGGGATCAATCAGCCCCAGCATTTT. The chain links TRBV2 to TRBJ1-5; TRBD1 might be the D (5 bases). V was pared by 4 bases and J by 3 bases, with 13 bases between. The V gene's germline CDR1 is SNHLY and CDR2 FYNNEI. This CDR3 contains 15 residues.